This T cell receptor beta chain was identified during a study of blood T cell repertoires in COVID-19. In the study's own analysis: Nucleated cell counts were estimated from reference gene primer amplification. Here immunoSEQ multiplex PCR was the method, and the copy in TCRdb shows in-frame clones only, minus some. The D gene and trimming were derived from the DNA, and the V and J assignments and clone size from that table. The sample lists 250,000 to 300,000 clones, about 89% occurring once. Trimming shortened V by 2 bases and J by 4 bases, and 12 bases separated the two germline ends. CDR3 length equals 15 residues. Germline assignment: CDR1 MNHEY and CDR2 SVGAGI. Cohort placement rested on clinical history that participants reported themselves. The recovered donors of Cohort 3 showed two negative PCRs, clearance, or symptom resolution.

The sequence was obtained from a man aged 35-49 years who had recovered from COVID-19. This sequence joins TRBV6-5 and TRBJ2-1, with a weak D call TRBD2 (5 bases). Sequencing was done on a sample of PBMCs or T cells enriched from blood (not recorded which). CDR3 protein: CASSYGEGRYNEQFF. As DNA, the CDR3 is TGTGCCAGCAGTTACGGTGAGGGAAGATACAATGAGCAGTTCTTC.